One and the same sample provided the 30 T cell receptor beta chains below, sequenced in a study of tumor-infiltrating lymphocytes in primary liver carcinoma. A primer in the constant region served to generate TCR beta cDNA from 500 ng of total RNA. Slightly modified ARM-PCR with three nested multiplex PCR rounds yielded TCR beta libraries. A C-beta reverse primer and TRBV1-TRBV30 forward primers served in each of the first two PCR rounds, at around 10 cycles apiece. A single record per CDR3 protein comes from TCRdb applying MiXCR to the multiplex PCR reads. The sample consists of around 210,000 distinct CDR3 sequences, approximately 65% of them appearing once. Blood RNA was derived from unsorted whole blood, and germline DNA was extracted too. Specimen: peripheral blood. The source of these receptors is an older woman with primary liver carcinoma and hepatitis B virus infection.

This clonotype was seen a handful of times. The J gene is TRBJ2-1, the V gene TRBV5-1, with 12 bases aligning to TRBD2. Unmatched junction bases numbered 9, after V lost 1 base and J lost 1 base. The CDR3 covers 19 residues. The V gene's germline CDR1 is SGHRS and CDR2 YFSETQ. The CDR3 coding sequence is TGCGCCAGCAGCTTGCTCTCTAGCGGGAGGGCGGGGTCCTACAATGAGCAGTTCTTC. Amino acids: CASSLLSSGRAGSYNEQFF.

Concerning this clonotype itself: A read error may be the cause here, since a much bigger clone is one base away. This chain connects TRBV14 to TRBJ2-4, with 11 bases lining up with TRBD2. The CDR3 has 16 amino acids. CDR1 SGHDN and CDR2 FVKESK come from the germline V gene. The CDR3 spells CASSPTSGKSKNIQHF. The CDR3 DNA reads TGTGCCAGCAGCCCGACTAGCGGGAAGTCCAAAAACATTCAGCACTTC.

Comments on this clonotype: Mismatch with germline at one junction end may stem from a read error. This sequence joins TRBV12-3 or TRBV12-4 and TRBJ1-1; TRBD1 aligns across 9 bases. The CDR3 covers 17 residues. DNA for the CDR3: TGTGCCAGCAATTTAGCAGGGACAGGGCGAGTGGATACTGAAGCTTTCTTT. It encodes CASNLAGTGRVDTEAFF.

Comments on this clonotype: One junction end disagrees with the germline gene, perhaps due to a read error. The chain recombines TRBV7-8 with TRBJ2-7, with TRBD1 matching over 7 bases. Germline values: CDR1 SGHVS, CDR2 FQNEAQ. The CDR3 contains 13 residues. This chain's CDR3 is CASGLDRVGEQYF. CDR3 DNA sequence: TGTGCCAGCGGCTTAGACAGGGTGGGCGAGCAGTACTTT.

This clonotype was seen a single time. A much larger clone lies one base from this, so it may be a read error. The conserved final phenylalanine or tryptophan is absent from the CDR3, which likely points to a read error. The chain couples TRBV6-1 to TRBJ1-2; no reliable D call. Trimming left V 7 bases short and J 4 bases short, with 10 bases between. This CDR3 is built from 12 residues. The germline V gene encodes CDR1 MNHNS and CDR2 SASEGT. The CDR3 region has the DNA TGTGCCAGCACGGCAGGCGGCTATGGCTACACCTTA. Protein product: CASTAGGYGYTL.

To note about this clonotype: The junction departs from the called germline gene at one end, perhaps through a read error. The V and J genes are TRBV10-3 and TRBJ2-1; D is perhaps TRBD1 (6 bases). The germline gives CDR1 ENHRY, CDR2 SYGVKD. CDR3 length: 13 residues. The CDR3 DNA follows: TGTACCATCAGCGCGACAGGATACAATGAGCAGTTCTTC. Protein product: CTISATGYNEQFF.

Concerning this clonotype itself: The germline gene is not matched at one end of the junction; a read error may be the cause. This sequence joins TRBV11-2 and TRBJ1-2, with D unresolved. CDR1 is SGHAT, CDR2 FQNNGV, per germline. The CDR3 runs 14 residues. CDR3: CASSLLAANYGYTF. DNA for the CDR3: TGTGCAAGCAGCTTACTGGCGGCTAACTATGGCTACACCTTC.

This chain links TRBV28 with TRBJ1-2; TRBD1 aligns across 9 bases. Per germline, CDR1 MDHEN and CDR2 SYDVKM. CDR3 length: 16 residues. V dropped 4 bases and J dropped 2; count of bases not matched to a gene: 8. CDR3 coding DNA: TGTGCCAGCAGTTGGTCTGGGACAGGGCGAAACTATGGCTACACCTTC. Its translation: CASSWSGTGRNYGYTF.

With regard to this clonotype: A junction boundary mismatches the germline segment, possibly from a read error. The V call is TRBV12-3 or TRBV12-4, the J call TRBJ1-1; D unresolved. This CDR3 spans 11 amino acids. CDR3 sequence reads: CASTHNTETFF. Here the CDR3 DNA reads TGTGCCAGCACCCATAACACTGAAACTTTCTTT.

In this sample, this clonotype turned up many times. The V and J genes are TRBV12-3 or TRBV12-4 and TRBJ1-1; 9 positions agree with TRBD1. With 3 bases clipped from V and 10 bases from J, the junction kept 9 bases outside the gene matches. The CDR3 is 14 amino acids. CDR3 nucleotides: TGTGCCAGCAGTTTGGGACAGGGAGTTGGAAGAGCTTTCTTT. Translated: CASSLGQGVGRAFF.

About this clonotype: At one of its ends the junction is not consistent with the germline gene, which may arise from a read error. The chain carries TRBV5-6 and TRBJ2-6; D is possibly TRBD1 (5 bases). The CDR3 contains 16 residues. Germline CDR1 is SGHDT and CDR2 is YYEEEE. In nucleotides, the CDR3 is TGTGCCAGCAGCTTGTCTGTGTCCTCTGGGGCCAACGTCATGACTTTC. Protein: CASSLSVSSGANVMTF.

Notes on this clonotype: This could be a read error, since a much larger clone is one nucleotide away. V and J are TRBV6-1 and TRBJ2-2, with D unresolved. Germline V gene lookup returns CDR1 MNHNS and CDR2 SASEGT. The CDR3 totals 16 residues. V was cut by 0 bases and J by 8 bases, with 16 bases left in between. Here the CDR3 DNA reads TGTGCCAGCAGTGAAGCGCCGCTGCTGCTAGTTGGGGAGCTGTTTTTT. Amino acids: CASSEAPLLLVGELFF.

As for this clonotype: This sequence may be a read error, since a much larger clone differs from it by one base. The V and J genes are TRBV6-1 and TRBJ2-4; D is undetermined. Looked up from germline, CDR1 is MNHNS and CDR2 is SASEGT. Trimming left V 6 bases short and J 0 bases short, with 21 bases between. The CDR3 is made up of 18 amino acids. The CDR3 loop is CASSPSTHRSLAKNIQYF. The CDR3 DNA reads TGTGCCAGCAGCCCTAGTACTCATCGCTCACTAGCCAAAAACATTCAGTACTTC.

For this clonotype: Just one base apart from a much larger clone, this may be a read error. The chain has TRBV6-2 or TRBV6-3 and TRBJ2-5, with D unclear. The CDR3 is made up of 12 amino acids. Germline assignment: CDR1 MNHEY and CDR2 SVGEGT. CDR3 DNA: TGTGTCACAGCAGGTCAGATAGAGACCCAGTACTTC. Translation gives CVTAGQIETQYF.

The table lists this clonotype with a count of one. Sequence at one end of the junction differs from germline and may be a read error. This chain uses TRBV7-9 with TRBJ2-5, with 8 bases aligning to TRBD2. This CDR3 spans 15 amino acids. CDR1 SEHNR and CDR2 FQNEAQ come from the germline V gene (reference sequence). The CDR3 reads CASSLNFGREENQYF. CDR3 nucleotide sequence: TGTGCCAGCAGCTTAAACTTCGGGAGGGAAGAGAACCAGTACTTC.

This clonotype showed up just a few times. This may come from a read error, since a much larger clone is one base off. The rearrangement links TRBV6-2 or TRBV6-3 to TRBJ2-1, with D perhaps TRBD2 (6 bases). The CDR3 loop spans 16 amino acids. Germline V gene sequence: CDR1 MNHEY, CDR2 SVGEGT. The DNA of the CDR3 is TGTGTCAGCAGTTACTCCCACCGGGAGCCAACCCATGAGCAGTTCTTC. As protein: CVSSYSHREPTHEQFF.

Details on this clonotype: This clone may be a read error of a much larger clone one base away. The J gene is TRBJ2-3, the V gene TRBV4-2, with D maybe TRBD2 (6 bases). CDR3 length equals 16 residues. Trimming removed 1 base from V and 4 bases from J, with 15 bases in between. Per the germline V gene, CDR1 is LGHNA and CDR2 is YNFKEQ. CDR3 bases: TGTGCCAGCAGCCAAGTGGGTTCGGCTAGCGCAGATACGCAGTATTTT. It encodes CASSQVGSASADTQYF.

Notes on this clonotype: Given the absence of the conserved phenylalanine or tryptophan at the CDR3 end, a read error is likely. The chain employs TRBV12-3 or TRBV12-4 and TRBJ2-5; TRBD1 matches at 8 bases. The CDR3 length is 13 residues. The CDR3 nucleotides read TGTGACAGCAGTACGGACAGGGCCAGGTCCCAGTACATC. The encoded protein is CDSSTDRARSQYI.

As to this clonotype: A much larger clone is a single base away; this may be a read error. The chain has TRBV6-5 and TRBJ2-5; possibly TRBD2 for D (6 bases). Germline V gene data show CDR1 as MNHEY and CDR2 as SVGAGI. Trimming cost V 2 bases and J 2 bases, with 18 bases left between them. The CDR3 is 17 amino acids. This CDR3 reads CASSYHSPGLLQETQYF. The DNA of the CDR3 is TGTGCCAGCAGTTACCATTCCCCGGGACTCCTGCAAGAGACCCAGTACTTC.

This clonotype was counted between two and nine times. A much larger clone is a single base away; this may be a read error. V gene TRBV5-5 combines with J gene TRBJ2-5; no clear D. The CDR3 runs to 13 residues. The germline V gene has CDR1 SGHKS and CDR2 YYEKEE (reference sequence). The chain's CDR3 is CANSLWAQETQYF. CDR3 coding DNA: TGTGCCAACAGCTTGTGGGCACAAGAGACCCAGTACTTC.

As for this clonotype: Compared with germline, one end of the junction differs, possibly owing to a read error. V and J are TRBV11-2 and TRBJ2-3; no clear D gene. CDR3 size: 13 residues. The germline V gene has CDR1 SGHAT and CDR2 FQNNGV. Written as DNA, the CDR3 is TGTGCCTGCAGCTTAGATAGAATAGATAGGCAGTATTTT. Amino acid sequence: CACSLDRIDRQYF.

For this clonotype: A much larger clone lies one base from this, so it may be a read error. The chain combines TRBV6-1 with TRBJ2-7; tentatively, D is TRBD1 or TRBD2 (5 bases each). V gave up 8 bases and J gave up 2 bases, with 16 bases separating them. Germline V CDR1 and CDR2: MNHNS, SASEGT. The CDR3 length is 14 residues. CDR3 DNA: TGTGCCAGCGGCCTCGCAGAGGGGCCCTACGAGCAGTACTTC. Protein product: CASGLAEGPYEQYF.

This chain links TRBV28 with TRBJ2-2; 7 nucleotides match TRBD2. CDR1 MDHEN and CDR2 SYDVKM come from the germline V gene. The CDR3 consists of 17 residues. Unmatched junction bases numbered 8, after V lost 1 base and J lost 3 bases. The CDR3 sequence: CASSLSSGRGDTGELFF. CDR3 coding DNA: TGTGCCAGCAGTTTATCTAGTGGGAGGGGCGACACCGGGGAGCTGTTTTTT.

On this clonotype itself: A much bigger clone sits one base away, suggesting this may be a read error. V and J are TRBV6-5 and TRBJ1-2, with no clear D. There are 15 residues in the CDR3. Germline CDR1 reads MNHEY; CDR2 reads SVGAGI. The DNA of the CDR3 is TGTGCCAGCAGTTACGGGTACCCAGCTAACTATGGCTACAGCTTC. Translated, it gives CASSYGYPANYGYSF.

With regard to this clonotype: At one end, the junction sequence differs from germline, possibly due to a read error. This CDR3 is CASSEAGGDQPQDF. Here the CDR3 DNA reads TGTGCCAGCAGTGAGGCAGGGGGCGATCAGCCCCAGGATTTT. The J gene is TRBJ1-5, the V gene TRBV6-4; TRBD1 matches 8 bases. This CDR3 has 14 amino acids. The V gene's germline CDR1 is MRHNA and CDR2 SNTAGT.

Regarding this clonotype: The conserved phenylalanine or tryptophan is not found at the CDR3 terminus, so this likely reflects a read error. This chain uses TRBV11-3 with TRBJ2-5; the D is unclear. The CDR3 has 12 amino acids. In germline, CDR1 is SGHNT, CDR2 YENEEA. Trimming left V 10 bases short and J 2 bases short, with 11 bases between. CDR3 loop: CANNLVQETQYL. The CDR3 DNA follows: TGTGCCAACAACTTAGTACAAGAGACCCAGTACTTG.

The chain is built from TRBV7-8 and TRBJ1-5, with D uncertain. This CDR3 region has 13 residues. V was clipped by 3 bases and J by 7 bases, with 10 bases between them. Germline V CDR1 and CDR2: SGHVS, FQNEAQ. In nucleotides, the CDR3 is TGTGCCAGCAGCTTTCCGGGAGGGCAGCCCCAGCATTTT. Translation gives CASSFPGGQPQHF.

Remarks on this clonotype: The junction differs from germline at one of its ends, possibly a read error. The chain employs TRBV18 and TRBJ2-7; weak D call: TRBD2 (5 bases). This CDR3 spans 13 amino acids. CDR1 is KGHSH, CDR2 LQKENI, per germline. The CDR3 sequence is CVSSPPGSYEQYF. The CDR3 coding sequence is TGTGTCAGCTCACCACCGGGATCCTACGAGCAGTACTTC. The complete variable domain, with remaining parts taken from reference TRBV18 and TRBJ2-7, reads NAGVMQNPRHLVRRRGQEARLRCSPMKGHSHVYWYRQLPEEGLKFMVYLQKENIIDESGMPKERFSAEFPKEGPSILRIQQVVRGDSAAYFCVSSPPGSYEQYFGPGTRLTVT.

Regarding this clonotype: One junction end disagrees with the germline gene, perhaps due to a read error. This sequence joins TRBV6-5 and TRBJ1-1, with TRBD1 matching 7 bases. The CDR3 sequence is 12 residues long. The V gene's germline CDR1 is MNHEY and CDR2 SVGAGI. CDR3 DNA sequence: TGCGCCAGCAGATCACCCGGGACAGAAACTTTCTTT. Its protein product is CASRSPGTETFF.

With respect to this clonotype: Being one base from a much bigger clone, this may be a read error. V and J are TRBV6-1 and TRBJ1-1; D unresolved. CDR3 length equals 13 residues. Per the germline V gene, CDR1 is MNHNS and CDR2 is SASEGT. CDR3 sequence (DNA): TGTGCCAGCAGTGCCGGGGAGAACGCTGAAGCTTTCTTT. It encodes CASSAGENAEAFF.